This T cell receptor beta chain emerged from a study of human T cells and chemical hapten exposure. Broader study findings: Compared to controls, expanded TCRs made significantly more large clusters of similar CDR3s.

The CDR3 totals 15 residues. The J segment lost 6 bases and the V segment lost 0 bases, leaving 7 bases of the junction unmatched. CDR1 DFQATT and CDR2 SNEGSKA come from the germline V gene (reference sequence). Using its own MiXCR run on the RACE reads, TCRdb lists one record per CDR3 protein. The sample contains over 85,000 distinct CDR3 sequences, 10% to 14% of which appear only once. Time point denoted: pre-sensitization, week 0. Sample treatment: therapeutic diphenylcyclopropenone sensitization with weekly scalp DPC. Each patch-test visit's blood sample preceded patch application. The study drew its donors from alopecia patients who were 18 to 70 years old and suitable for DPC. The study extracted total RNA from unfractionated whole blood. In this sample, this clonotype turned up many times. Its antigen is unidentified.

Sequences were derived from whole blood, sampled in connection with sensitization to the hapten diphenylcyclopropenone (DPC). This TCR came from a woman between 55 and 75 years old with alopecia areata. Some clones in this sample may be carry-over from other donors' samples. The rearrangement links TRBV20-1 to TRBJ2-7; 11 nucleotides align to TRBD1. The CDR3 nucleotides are TGCAGTGCTAGAGAACTGGGACAGGGGGGAGGCGAGCAGTACTTC. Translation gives CSARELGQGGGEQYF.